Here is one T cell receptor beta chain with its context. Its target is unknown. The source of the sample is a study of blood T cells in healthy people across ages. Findings and limits, study-wide: Unknown CMV status may confound age-related changes in expanded clones. Estimates drawn from one million T cells were deemed to understate diversity. Higher diversity, along with more naive CD4+ cells, distinguished long-lived donors from aged donors.

CDR1 and CDR2 from the germline V gene are DFQATT and SNEGSKA (reference sequence). V lost 4 bases, J lost 0 bases, and 16 bases lay in between. The CDR3 covers 16 residues. A sample-barcoded 5' primer and a J-beta primer mix were used in a second PCR of about 7 to 12 cycles. TCRdb redid the calling of the 5' RACE reads with MiXCR, one entry per CDR3 protein. The data contain roughly 700,000 distinct CDR3 sequences, roughly 25% of them singletons. The same sample was also studied in work on T cells of mothers and their children.

The sample comprised blood. The sequence was collected from a boy between 10 and 17 years old in good health. The chain carries TRBV20-1 and TRBJ2-1; possibly TRBD2 for D (6 bases). The CDR3, as DNA: TGCAGTGCTAATAGCGGCGGTCTTAGCTCCTACAATGAGCAGTTCTTC. Encoded protein: CSANSGGLSSYNEQFF.